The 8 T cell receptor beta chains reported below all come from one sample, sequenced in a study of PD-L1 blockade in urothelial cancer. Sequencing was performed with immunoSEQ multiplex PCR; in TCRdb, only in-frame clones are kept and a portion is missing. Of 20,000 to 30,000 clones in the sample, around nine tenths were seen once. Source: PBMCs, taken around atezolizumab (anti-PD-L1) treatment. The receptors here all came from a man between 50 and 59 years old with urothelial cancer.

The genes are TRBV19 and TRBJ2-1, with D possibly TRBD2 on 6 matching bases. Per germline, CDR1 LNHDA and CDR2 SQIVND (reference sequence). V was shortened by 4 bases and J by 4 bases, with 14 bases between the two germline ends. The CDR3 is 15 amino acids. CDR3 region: CASSSSGGNYNEQFF. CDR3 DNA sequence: TGTGCCAGTAGTAGCTCTGGCGGGAATTACAATGAGCAGTTCTTC.

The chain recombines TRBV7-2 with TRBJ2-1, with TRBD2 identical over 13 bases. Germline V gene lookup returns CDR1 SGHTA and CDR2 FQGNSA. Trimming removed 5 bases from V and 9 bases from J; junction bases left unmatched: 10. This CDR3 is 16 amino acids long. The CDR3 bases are TGTGCCAGCAGCCTGCAGACTAGCGGGGGGAGGGGTGAGCAGTTCTTC. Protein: CASSLQTSGGRGEQFF.

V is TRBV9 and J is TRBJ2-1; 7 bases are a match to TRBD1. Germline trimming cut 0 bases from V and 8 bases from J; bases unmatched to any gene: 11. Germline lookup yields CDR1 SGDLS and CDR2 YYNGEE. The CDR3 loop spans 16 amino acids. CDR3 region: CASSVGFDRVRDEQFF. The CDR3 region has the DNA TGTGCCAGCAGCGTAGGCTTCGACAGGGTGCGGGATGAGCAGTTCTTC.

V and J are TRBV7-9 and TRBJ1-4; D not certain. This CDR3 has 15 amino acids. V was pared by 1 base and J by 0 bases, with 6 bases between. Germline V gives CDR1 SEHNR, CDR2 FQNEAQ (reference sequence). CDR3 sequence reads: CASSLGTATNEKLFF. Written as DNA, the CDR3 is TGTGCCAGCAGCTTAGGTACGGCAACTAATGAAAAACTGTTTTTT.

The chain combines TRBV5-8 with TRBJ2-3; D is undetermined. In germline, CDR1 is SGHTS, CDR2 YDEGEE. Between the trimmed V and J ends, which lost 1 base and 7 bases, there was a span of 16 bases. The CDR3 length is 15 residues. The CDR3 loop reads CASSLLSLSDNTQYF. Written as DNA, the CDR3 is TGTGCCAGCAGCTTGCTCTCCCTCTCTGACAATACGCAGTATTTT.

CDR3 in DNA: TGTGCCAGCAGTTACGGGTCGGGGGTAAACTACGAGCAGTACTTC. This sequence encodes CASSYGSGVNYEQYF. The chain recombines TRBV6-5 with TRBJ2-7, with TRBD2 as a possible D gene (6 bases). Germline V gene sequence: CDR1 MNHEY, CDR2 SVGAGI. V lost 2 bases and J lost 3, with 14 bases in between. This CDR3 is 15 amino acids long.

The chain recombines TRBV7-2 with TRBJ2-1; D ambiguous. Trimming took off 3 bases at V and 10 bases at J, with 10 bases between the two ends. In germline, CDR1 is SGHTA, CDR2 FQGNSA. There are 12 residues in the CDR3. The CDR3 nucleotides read TGTGCCAGCAGCTTGGAGCCATACGAGCAGTTCTTC. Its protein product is CASSLEPYEQFF.

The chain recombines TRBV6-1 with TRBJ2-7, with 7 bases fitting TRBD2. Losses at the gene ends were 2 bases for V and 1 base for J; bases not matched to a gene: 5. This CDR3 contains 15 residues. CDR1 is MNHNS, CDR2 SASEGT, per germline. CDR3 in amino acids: CASSESYGGSYEQYF. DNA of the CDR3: TGTGCCAGCAGTGAAAGTTACGGGGGGTCCTACGAGCAGTACTTC.